This is a list of T cell receptor beta chains from one sample in a study of identical twins. TCRdb processed the 5' RACE reads anew with MiXCR; each CDR3 protein has one entry. The profile shows around 680,000 distinct CDR3 sequences, less than 10% of them singletons. This sample was shared with a second study, whose subject was yellow fever vaccine responses in identical twins.

The specimen sequenced was PBMCs. The receptors were sampled from a woman younger than 35 in good health. CDR3s include the opening cysteine and the closing phenylalanine or tryptophan. The order of the fields is J gene, clone size, D gene, V gene, CDR3 protein, CDR3 DNA. D genes are given only for firm matches. Clone size appears in some rows only: once, few, many, or a class for an expanded clone.

J: TRBJ1-1
size: -
D: -
V: TRBV11-2
CDR3: CASSSLAGYTEAFF
DNA: TGTGCCAGCAGCTCTCTTGCCGGTTACACTGAAGCTTTCTTT

J: TRBJ2-1
size: -
D: TRBD1
V: TRBV3-1
CDR3: CASSQTAGGPYNEQFF
DNA: TGTGCCAGCAGCCAAACGGCAGGGGGCCCCTACAATGAGCAGTTCTTC

J: TRBJ1-1
size: few
D: -
V: TRBV7-2
CDR3: CASSLARVRAEAFF
DNA: TGTGCCAGCAGCTTAGCGAGGGTGAGGGCTGAAGCTTTCTTT

J: TRBJ2-7
size: few
D: TRBD2
V: TRBV27
CDR3: CASSSLSGGTYEQYF
DNA: TGTGCCAGCTCATCCTTAAGCGGGGGAACCTACGAGCAGTACTTC

J: TRBJ2-6
size: -
D: -
V: TRBV6-1
CDR3: CASRSTDGANVLTF
DNA: TGTGCCAGCAGATCGACAGATGGGGCCAACGTCCTGACTTTC

J: TRBJ2-4
size: -
D: TRBD1
V: TRBV5-1
CDR3: CASSLGGTATRENIQYF
DNA: TGCGCCAGCAGCTTGGGGGGGACAGCAACTCGAGAAAACATTCAGTACTTC

J: TRBJ1-6
size: few
D: -
V: TRBV12-3/TRBV12-4
CDR3: CASSFRRVGPPLHF
DNA: TGTGCCAGCAGTTTTCGCAGGGTGGGGCCACCCCTCCACTTT

J: TRBJ2-7
size: many
D: -
V: TRBV29-1
CDR3: CSVPTGIGDEQYF
DNA: TGCAGCGTTCCAACAGGGATAGGGGACGAGCAGTACTTC

J: TRBJ2-1
size: -
D: TRBD2
V: TRBV5-1
CDR3: CASSLGDLAGGGYNEQFF
DNA: TGCGCCAGCAGCTTGGGGGATCTAGCGGGAGGGGGCTACAATGAGCAGTTCTTC

J: TRBJ1-2
size: -
D: -
V: TRBV20-1
CDR3: CSASVRDYGYTF
DNA: TGCAGTGCTAGCGTCAGGGACTATGGCTACACCTTC

J: TRBJ2-7
size: -
D: -
V: TRBV29-1
CDR3: CSVSTGNEQYF
DNA: TGCAGCGTTTCGACAGGTAACGAGCAGTACTTC

J: TRBJ2-3
size: -
D: TRBD2
V: TRBV20-1
CDR3: CSVKAGGTDTQYF
DNA: TGCAGTGTAAAGGCGGGGGGCACAGATACGCAGTATTTT

J: TRBJ2-5
size: few
D: -
V: TRBV10-3
CDR3: CAINPGPSQETQYF
DNA: TGTGCCATCAACCCGGGCCCAAGCCAAGAGACCCAGTACTTC

J: TRBJ2-5
size: few
D: TRBD1
V: TRBV6-1
CDR3: CASSRQGIGETQYF
DNA: TGTGCCAGCAGCAGACAGGGAATAGGAGAGACCCAGTACTTC

J: TRBJ2-1
size: many
D: -
V: TRBV7-9
CDR3: CASSSLGRGPLNNEQFF
DNA: TGTGCCAGCAGTTCCCTGGGGAGAGGGCCCCTCAACAATGAGCAGTTCTTC

J: TRBJ2-1
size: many
D: TRBD2
V: TRBV4-1
CDR3: CASSQDLIAGVVEQFF
DNA: TGCGCCAGCAGCCAAGATTTAATAGCGGGAGTTGTCGAGCAGTTCTTC

J: TRBJ2-2
size: many
D: -
V: TRBV4-3
CDR3: CASSQDRGSGELFF
DNA: TGCGCCAGCAGCCAAGATCGCGGTTCCGGGGAGCTGTTTTTT

J: TRBJ2-7
size: -
D: -
V: TRBV6-2/TRBV6-3
CDR3: CASSPRDLQDEQYF
DNA: TGTGCCAGCAGTCCCCGGGACCTTCAGGACGAGCAGTACTTC

J: TRBJ2-1
size: many
D: -
V: TRBV3-1
CDR3: CASRHSRLRESYNEQFF
DNA: TGTGCCAGCAGGCATTCTCGACTCCGTGAGTCCTACAATGAGCAGTTCTTC

J: TRBJ2-1
size: -
D: -
V: TRBV29-1
CDR3: CSVEDLLGQGSDEQFF
DNA: TGCAGCGTTGAAGATTTATTGGGCCAGGGGAGCGATGAGCAGTTCTTC